What follows describes a single T cell receptor (beta chain). This clone was observed once. Its target antigen remains unknown. No clone much larger than this one lies a single base away; base qualities are absent. The data stem from a study of PD-L1 blockade in urothelial cancer (dated by TCRdb to 2016 to 2017). For context, the study as a whole: All patients started therapy in the mid-2010s and received atezolizumab 1,200 mg intravenously every 3 weeks. About 85% of the roughly 29 patients were males with bladder-origin urothelial cancer, and about 60% of the 29 reported a prior smoking history. Patients had an ECOG performance status of 0 or 1 and had received between 0 and 3 prior chemotherapy regimens. Blood samples were analyzed at two time points: 3 weeks after treatment start (second dose) and 6 weeks after treatment start. Blood samples yielded a median of around 150,000 T cells and around 80,000 unique TCRs, with median clonality approximately 0.08. An exploratory multi-omic analysis was conducted of the somatic, immune and clinical correlates of response to PD-L1 blockade with atezolizumab in urothelial cancer. Pretreatment tumor samples, along with matched peripheral blood collected serially before and after atezolizumab treatment, underwent TCR sequencing. Progression-free survival longer than 6 months counted as durable clinical benefit, and TCR features were additionally tested against both progression-free and overall survival. In the same patients, whole exome sequencing and RNA sequencing of pretreatment tumors were performed in addition to TCR sequencing. About 10 patients achieved durable clinical benefit and about 22 did not. Pretreatment blood TCR-seq was available for twenty-nine patients, at least one posttreatment blood collection was obtained for some 25 patients, and tumor TCR-seq was available for some 25 patients.

Each PCR received spiked-in synthetic TCR analog templates so that absolute template abundance could be estimated from read counts. Using the immunoSEQ assay, TCRbeta CDR3 regions were amplified from genomic DNA with bias-controlled V and J gene primers. Sequencing of rearranged TCRbeta segments was performed at approximately 20X coverage. The authors' analysis ran thus. Sequencing errors were corrected by clustering, and CDR3s were annotated against IMGT so that V, D and J genes could be assigned. Downstream analyses used only productive TCRbeta rearrangements and left out out-of-frame or stop-codon sequences. To compute clonality, Shannon entropy was normalized by the log of the number of unique productive sequences and then subtracted from one. Fisher's exact test with Benjamini-Hochberg correction, using a cutoff of adjusted p below 0.01, was how clones that differed between time points or between blood and tumor were identified. Not all clones reach the TCRdb copy of this immuneACCESS table, which keeps in-frame sequences only. Checked studies attribute under half of the gap to unresolved V genes and leave the rest unexplained. Clone size and the V and J calls come from that table; the DNA yielded D and trimming. Here the sample has some 65,000 clones; under 90% occur a single time. 2.5% to 4% of the sample is in the top ten clones.

The time point label corresponds to: pretreatment peripheral blood. The cohort included 25 to 35 patients with locally advanced or metastatic urothelial carcinoma who were treated at Memorial Sloan Kettering on a trial protocol. Peripheral blood mononuclear cells were collected from each patient pretreatment and during treatment, giving between 1 and 8 total time points per patient. The Qiagen DNeasy Blood extraction kit was used to purify genomic DNA from total PBMCs and tumor samples. PBMCs were collected pretreatment and during treatment, and were isolated and stored as previously described. Per the germline V gene, SGHTA is the CDR1 and FQGNSA is the CDR2. The germline ends are 12 bases apart after V is trimmed by 1 base and J by 6 bases. There are 14 amino acids in the CDR3, from cysteine to phenylalanine inclusive. Just the 42-base CDR3 DNA is kept, in frame starting at base 1. Study-wide conclusions, independent of this receptor: Because of the small sample size (n ≈ 30) and the many exploratory analyses performed, the results are intended to be regarded as hypothesis-generating. A pretreatment peripheral blood TCR clonality below the median was linked to improved progression-free and overall survival. Among patients with durable benefit, tumor-associated TCR clones showed greater expansion in peripheral blood 3 weeks after treatment started (n ≈ 20, p = 0.022).

The rearrangement combines TRBV7-2 with TRBJ2-5; a confident D gene designation cannot be given. The sample consisted of PBMCs, taken around atezolizumab (anti-PD-L1) treatment. The clonotype was recovered from a man between 70 and 80 years old with urothelial cancer. The DNA reads as follows: TGTGCCAGCAGCTTAGATGGGCCCTCTAAGACCCAGTACTTC. This sequence encodes CASSLDGPSKTQYF.